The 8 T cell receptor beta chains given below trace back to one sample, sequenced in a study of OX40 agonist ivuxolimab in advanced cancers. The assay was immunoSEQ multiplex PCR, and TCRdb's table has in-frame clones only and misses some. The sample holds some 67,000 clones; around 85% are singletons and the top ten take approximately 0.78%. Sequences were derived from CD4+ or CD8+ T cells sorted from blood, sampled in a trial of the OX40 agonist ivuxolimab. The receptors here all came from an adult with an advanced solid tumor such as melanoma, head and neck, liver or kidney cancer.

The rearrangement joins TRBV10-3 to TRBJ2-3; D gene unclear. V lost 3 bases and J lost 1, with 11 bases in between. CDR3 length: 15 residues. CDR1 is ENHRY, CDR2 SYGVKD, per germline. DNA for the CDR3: TGTGCCATCAGTGATTCTGGGGTCGGCACAGATACGCAGTATTTT. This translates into CAISDSGVGTDTQYF.

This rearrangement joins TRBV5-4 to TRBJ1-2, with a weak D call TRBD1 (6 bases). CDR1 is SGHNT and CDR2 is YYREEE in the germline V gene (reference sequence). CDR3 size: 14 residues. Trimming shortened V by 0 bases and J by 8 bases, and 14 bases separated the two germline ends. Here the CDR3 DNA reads TGTGCCAGCAGCTTGGGCTTACAGGGAGGCGGCTACACCTTC. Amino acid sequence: CASSLGLQGGGYTF.

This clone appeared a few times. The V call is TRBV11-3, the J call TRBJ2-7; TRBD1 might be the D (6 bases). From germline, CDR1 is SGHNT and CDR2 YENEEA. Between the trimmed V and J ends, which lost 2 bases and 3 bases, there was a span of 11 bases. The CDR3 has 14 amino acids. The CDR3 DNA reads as TGTGCCAGCAGCTTAAGGACAGTGAACTACGAGCAGTACTTC. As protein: CASSLRTVNYEQYF.

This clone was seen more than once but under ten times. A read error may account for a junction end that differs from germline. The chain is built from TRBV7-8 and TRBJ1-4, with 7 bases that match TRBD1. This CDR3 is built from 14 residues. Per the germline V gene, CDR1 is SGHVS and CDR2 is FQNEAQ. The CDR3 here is CASSGDSYLENLFF. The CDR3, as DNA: TGTGCCAGCAGCGGGGACAGCTATCTTGAAAACCTGTTTTTT.

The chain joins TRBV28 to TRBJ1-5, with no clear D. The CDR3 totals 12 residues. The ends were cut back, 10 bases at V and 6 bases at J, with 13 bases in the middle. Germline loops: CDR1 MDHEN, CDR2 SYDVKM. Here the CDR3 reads CAIEGEGQPQHF. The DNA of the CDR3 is TGTGCCATCGAGGGCGAGGGTCAGCCCCAGCATTTT.

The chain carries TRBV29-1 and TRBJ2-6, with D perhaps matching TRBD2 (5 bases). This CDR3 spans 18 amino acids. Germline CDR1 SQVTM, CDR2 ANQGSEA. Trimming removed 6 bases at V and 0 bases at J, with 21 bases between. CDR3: CSVRETPGRDSGANVLTF. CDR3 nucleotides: TGCAGCGTGAGAGAAACGCCAGGCCGGGACTCTGGGGCCAACGTCCTGACTTTC.

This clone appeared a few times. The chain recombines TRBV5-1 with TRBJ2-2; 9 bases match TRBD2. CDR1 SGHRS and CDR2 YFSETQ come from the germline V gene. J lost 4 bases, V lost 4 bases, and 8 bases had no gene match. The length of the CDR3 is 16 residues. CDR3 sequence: CASSGRGLAVTGELFF. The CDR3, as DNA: TGCGCCAGCAGCGGTAGGGGACTAGCAGTCACCGGGGAGCTGTTTTTT.

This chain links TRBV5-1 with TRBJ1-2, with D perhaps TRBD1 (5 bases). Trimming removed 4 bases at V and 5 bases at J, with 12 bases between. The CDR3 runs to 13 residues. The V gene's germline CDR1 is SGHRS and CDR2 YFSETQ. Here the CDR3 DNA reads TGCGCCAGCAGCGAAGATTCAGGGTATGGCTACACCTTC. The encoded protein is CASSEDSGYGYTF.